This entry lists 26 T cell receptor beta chains sequenced from one sample in a study of Ad26.COV2.S vaccination and SARS-CoV-2 variants. Generated by immunoSEQ multiplex PCR, the TCRdb table keeps only in-frame clones and is missing some. The repertoire has about 350,000 clones, about 86% of them found once; the top ten carry about 10%. Described treatment: 15 to 20 received Ad26.COV2.S at low or high dose, single or two shots; roughly five received placebo; per-sample allocation not given. Day 63 after the first injection of vaccine or placebo was the sampling time. The sequences come from peripheral blood, collected in a trial of Ad26.COV2.S vaccine versus placebo. Receptors originate from a person aged 18-60 years who received the Ad26.COV2.S COVID-19 vaccine or a placebo.

The chain recombines TRBV28 with TRBJ1-2; D is uncertain. The V end was cut by 3 bases, the J end by 1 base, with 12 bases between. Germline V CDR1 and CDR2: MDHEN, SYDVKM. The CDR3 consists of 15 residues. CDR3: CASSFLGRLNYGYTF. CDR3 sequence (DNA): TGTGCCAGCAGTTTTTTAGGACGGCTTAACTATGGCTACACCTTC.

J is TRBJ2-7 and V is TRBV2; 10 bases align to TRBD1. Germline V CDR1 and CDR2: SNHLY, FYNNEI. The CDR3 length is 13 residues. V was clipped by 6 bases and J by 5 bases; unmatched bases: 4. The CDR3 coding sequence is TGTGCCAGCAGCTGGGGACAGGGGAACGAGCAGTACTTC. It is translated as CASSWGQGNEQYF.

This clone was seen only once. The CDR3 protein is CASSLLLAGGPSQETQYF. The CDR3, as DNA: TGTGCCAGCAGCCTCCTCCTAGCGGGGGGCCCATCACAAGAGACCCAGTACTTC. The V call is TRBV3-1 (or the pseudogene TRBV3-2), the J call TRBJ2-5; 11 bases align to TRBD2. Germline V lookup: CDR1 LGHDT, CDR2 YNNKEL (reference sequence). There are 18 residues in the CDR3. The trim removed 4 bases at V and 2 bases at J, leaving 12 bases unmatched.

V gene TRBV24-1 combines with J gene TRBJ2-5, with no clear D. In germline, CDR1 is KGHDR, CDR2 SFDVKD. V was cut by 3 bases and J by 5 bases, with 12 bases left in between. The CDR3 spans 14 residues. CDR3 sequence: CATSDPLLTETQYF. The CDR3 DNA follows: TGTGCCACCAGTGATCCCCTTTTAACGGAGACCCAGTACTTC.

The rearrangement uses TRBV5-5 and TRBJ2-1; D is undetermined. Trimming removed 0 bases from V and 9 bases from J, with 7 bases in between. The CDR3 has 12 amino acids. Germline CDR1 is SGHKS and CDR2 is YYEKEE (reference sequence). The CDR3 DNA reads as TGTGCCAGCAGCTTGGCGTGGTTTGAGCAGTTCTTC. Its protein product is CASSLAWFEQFF. Together with reference TRBV5-5 and TRBJ2-1, the CDR3 gives the full variable domain: DAGVTQSPTHLIKTRGQQVTLRCSPISGHKSVSWYQQVLGQGPQFIFQYYEKEERGRGNFPDRFSARQFPNYSSELNVNALLLGDSALYLCASSLAWFEQFFGPGTRLTVL.

The V call is TRBV11-1, the J call TRBJ2-7, with 12 bases that match TRBD2. V shed 5 bases and J 1 base; nucleotides not matched to a gene: 3. This CDR3 is 15 amino acids long. CDR1 is SGHAT, CDR2 FQDESV, per germline (reference sequence). The CDR3 DNA follows: TGTGCCAGCAGCGCAGGACTAGCGGGGTCCTACGAGCAGTACTTC. It codes for CASSAGLAGSYEQYF.

The chain carries TRBV28 and TRBJ2-7; TRBD2 aligns across 7 bases. Germline CDR1 is MDHEN and CDR2 is SYDVKM. The junction had 8 bases not matched to a gene; V was cut back by 2 bases and J by 4 bases. CDR3 length equals 15 residues. CDR3 sequence (DNA): TGTGCCAGCAGTTTAGCGGGAGATAGTGCGTACGAGCAGTACTTC. It specifies CASSLAGDSAYEQYF. The full variable domain, its missing parts supplied by reference TRBV28 and TRBJ2-7, is DVKVTQSSRYLVKRTGEKVFLECVQDMDHENMFWYRQDPGLGLRLIYFSYDVKMKEKGDIPEGYSVSREKKERFSLILESASTNQTSMYLCASSLAGDSAYEQYFGPGTRLTVT.

This chain links TRBV12-3 or TRBV12-4 with TRBJ1-4, with 7 bases matching TRBD1. V dropped 10 bases and J dropped 6; count of bases not matched to a gene: 5. This CDR3 comprises 12 residues. CDR3 protein: CATSGQDEKLFF. Written as DNA, the CDR3 is TGTGCCACCAGCGGACAGGATGAAAAACTGTTTTTT.

The V and J genes are TRBV9 and TRBJ2-2; 7 bases match TRBD2. J was trimmed by 3 bases and V by 0 bases; bases with no gene match: 5. CDR3 length equals 16 residues. Germline V gives CDR1 SGDLS, CDR2 YYNGEE. CDR3 DNA sequence: TGTGCCAGCAGCGTAGGAGGGACTACATACACCGGGGAGCTGTTTTTT. This sequence encodes CASSVGGTTYTGELFF. Variable domain in full (rest from reference TRBV9 and TRBJ2-2): DSGVTQTPKHLITATGQRVTLRCSPRSGDLSVYWYQQSLDQGLQFLIQYYNGEERAKGNILERFSAQQFPDLHSELNLSSLELGDSALYFCASSVGGTTYTGELFFGEGSRLTVL.

This clone was recorded once. The chain carries TRBV7-2 and TRBJ2-1; 9 bases are shared with TRBD1. Unmatched junction bases numbered 2, after V lost 3 bases and J lost 2 bases. Germline CDR1 is SGHTA and CDR2 is FQGNSA. The CDR3 is made up of 15 amino acids. CDR3 loop: CASSLRQGAYNEQFF. The CDR3 DNA reads as TGTGCCAGCAGCTTGAGACAGGGGGCCTACAATGAGCAGTTCTTC.

The gene calls are TRBV5-1 and TRBJ2-1, with 8 bases fitting TRBD1. Trimming at V came to 4 bases and at J to 8 bases, leaving 8 bases not matched to a gene. In germline, CDR1 is SGHRS, CDR2 YFSETQ. The CDR3 is 14 amino acids. For the CDR3, the DNA is TGCGCCAGCAGCCTAACCGACAGGGGCCATGAGCAGTTCTTC. Residues: CASSLTDRGHEQFF.

The chain combines TRBV28 with TRBJ2-7; weak D call: TRBD1 (5 bases). Germline V gives CDR1 MDHEN, CDR2 SYDVKM. This CDR3 has 13 residues. Trimming took 6 bases from V and 5 from J, leaving 14 bases between them. The CDR3 protein is CASSPPGLHEQYF. The CDR3 DNA sequence: TGTGCCAGCAGCCCTCCAGGGCTACACGAGCAGTACTTC.

J is TRBJ1-1 and V is TRBV19; no clear D gene. This CDR3 region has 15 residues. Germline-derived CDR1 and CDR2 are LNHDA and SQIVND (reference sequence). The germline V and J ends were trimmed by 3 bases and 0 bases, with 11 bases remaining between them. In DNA, the CDR3 is TGTGCCAGTAGTATTGGATCCAGATTGAACACTGAAGCTTTCTTT. Translated: CASSIGSRLNTEAFF.

The J gene is TRBJ1-1, the V gene TRBV30; D may be TRBD1 (6 bases). The CDR3 totals 14 residues. V gave up 5 bases and J gave up 0 bases, with 13 bases separating them. CDR1 and CDR2 from the germline V gene are GTSNPN and SVGIG (reference sequence). The CDR3 DNA sequence: TGTGCCTGGGGGAGGGGGAACATGAACACTGAAGCTTTCTTT. Protein sequence: CAWGRGNMNTEAFF.

The chain is built from TRBV5-1 and TRBJ2-1; TRBD1 agrees at 7 bases. The CDR3 contains 13 residues. V dropped 4 bases and J dropped 8; count of bases not matched to a gene: 6. Germline CDR1 reads SGHRS; CDR2 reads YFSETQ. CDR3 nucleotides: TGCGCCAGCAGCCTGACAGGGTGGGATGAGCAGTTCTTC. This sequence encodes CASSLTGWDEQFF.

The V call is TRBV5-1, the J call TRBJ1-2; maybe TRBD1 (6 bases). The ends were cut back, 3 bases at V and 7 bases at J, with 16 bases in the middle. Germline CDR1 SGHRS, CDR2 YFSETQ. The CDR3 consists of 14 residues. CDR3 in amino acids: CASSYDRSPIGYTF. In DNA, the CDR3 is TGCGCCAGCAGCTATGACAGGAGTCCTATTGGCTACACCTTC. Using reference TRBV5-1 and TRBJ1-2 for the parts outside the CDR3, the full variable domain is KAGVTQTPRYLIKTRGQQVTLSCSPISGHRSVSWYQQTPGQGLQFLFEYFSETQRNKGNFPGRFSGRQFSNSRSEMNVSTLELGDSALYLCASSYDRSPIGYTFGSGTRLTVV.

The genes are TRBV7-3 and TRBJ2-6; tentatively, D is TRBD2 (5 bases). Germline CDR1 is SGHTA and CDR2 is FQGTGA. Trimming cost V 8 bases and J 2 bases, with 10 bases left between them. The CDR3 consists of 14 residues. The CDR3 nucleotides read TGTGCCAGCGGAGGTGGGGCTGGGGCCAACGTCCTGACTTTC. Protein: CASGGGAGANVLTF.

A note on this clone: The sample carries other DNA sequences with the same CDR3. The chain uses TRBV19 and TRBJ1-1; D unclear. V was clipped by 1 base and J by 1 base, with 4 bases between them. The CDR3 length is 13 residues. From germline, CDR1 is LNHDA and CDR2 SQIVND (reference sequence). CDR3 sequence (DNA): TGTGCCAGTAGTATAGGTTGGAACACTGAAGCTTTCTTT. This translates into CASSIGWNTEAFF.

The chain combines TRBV5-6 with TRBJ2-1, with 9 bases lining up with TRBD2. The CDR3 sequence is 13 residues long. The V segment lost 4 bases and the J segment 7 bases; nucleotides outside the gene matches: 3. CDR1 is SGHDT and CDR2 is YYEEEE in the germline V gene. The chain's CDR3 is CASSPAGGNEQFF. CDR3 bases: TGTGCCAGCAGCCCTGCGGGGGGGAATGAGCAGTTCTTC.

This rearrangement joins TRBV4-2 to TRBJ2-5; D is perhaps TRBD1 or TRBD2 (6 bases each). Germline V gene data show CDR1 as LGHNA and CDR2 as YNFKEQ. V lost 0 bases to trimming and J lost 7 bases, with 18 bases between them. This CDR3 is 16 amino acids long. CDR3 in amino acids: CASSQDTRGRHGTQYF. CDR3 nucleotide sequence: TGTGCCAGCAGCCAAGATACTAGGGGGAGGCATGGGACCCAGTACTTC.

The V and J genes are TRBV6-5 and TRBJ1-1, with TRBD1 as a possible D gene (6 bases). The germline V and J ends were trimmed by 6 bases and 1 base, with 9 bases remaining between them. Germline CDR1 is MNHEY and CDR2 is SVGAGI. The CDR3 covers 13 residues. As DNA, the CDR3 is TGTGCCAGCAGGGGCAGGGGGAACACTGAAGCTTTCTTT. Amino acids: CASRGRGNTEAFF.

DNA of the CDR3: TGTGCCAGCTCACCACCCTCGGAGGGTAGCACAGATACGCAGTATTTT. It yields the protein CASSPPSEGSTDTQYF. The gene calls are TRBV18 and TRBJ2-3; D is possibly TRBD2 (6 bases). The CDR3 is made up of 16 amino acids. Germline CDR1 is KGHSH and CDR2 is LQKENI. Deletions cut 0 bases from V and 0 bases from J, with 10 bases between.

The chain is built from TRBV7-9 and TRBJ2-1; the D is unclear. Trimming left V 0 bases short and J 4 bases short, with 13 bases between. The germline V gene encodes CDR1 SEHNR and CDR2 FQNEAQ (reference sequence). The CDR3 totals 16 residues. DNA for the CDR3: TGTGCCAGCAGCTTAGCCGGAGTCCGGAGTTACAATGAGCAGTTCTTC. Translation gives CASSLAGVRSYNEQFF.

The J gene is TRBJ1-2, the V gene TRBV9; TRBD1 matches at 8 bases. The junction had 11 bases not matched to a gene; V was cut back by 0 bases and J by 4 bases. The germline gives CDR1 SGDLS, CDR2 YYNGEE. This CDR3 contains 17 residues. The CDR3: CASSVVYLSQGAYGYTF. The CDR3 bases are TGTGCCAGCAGCGTAGTCTATTTGAGTCAGGGGGCCTATGGCTACACCTTC.

The rearrangement joins TRBV18 to TRBJ1-2; no reliable D call. Looked up from germline, CDR1 is KGHSH and CDR2 is LQKENI. The germline V and J ends were trimmed by 2 bases and 4 bases, with 11 bases remaining between them. There are 14 residues in the CDR3. The CDR3 spells CASSPSREPYGYTF. CDR3 sequence (DNA): TGTGCCAGCTCACCATCCCGGGAACCCTATGGCTACACCTTC.

The rearrangement uses TRBV19 and TRBJ2-6; 14 nucleotides match TRBD2. Trimming took 5 bases from V and 1 from J; bases not matched to a gene: 10. The CDR3 extends over 20 amino acids. Per germline, CDR1 LNHDA and CDR2 SQIVND (reference sequence). CDR3 in amino acids: CASSVTGTSGRGSGANVLTF. CDR3 coding DNA: TGTGCCAGTAGTGTTACAGGGACTAGCGGGAGAGGATCTGGGGCCAACGTCCTGACTTTC.